Below, 16 T cell receptor beta chains from the same sample are listed, as sequenced in a study of T cell repertoires in cytomegalovirus infection. TCRdb used MiXCR to reprocess the reads, holding one entry per CDR3 protein. Of 500,000 to 600,000 distinct CDR3 sequences in the sample, 16% were seen once. The source material was CD8+ T cells from PBMCs. The source of these receptors is a human donor in good health (CMV status not recorded). Some clones in this sample may be carry-over from other donors' samples.

This clonotype has just a few counts. The V and J genes are TRBV29-1 and TRBJ2-1; maybe TRBD1 (6 bases). The CDR3 runs to 12 residues. Germline loops: CDR1 SQVTM, CDR2 ANQGSEA. Trimming took off 6 bases at V and 2 bases at J, with 8 bases between the two ends. CDR3 amino acids: CSVGQPYNEQFF. The CDR3 DNA sequence: TGCAGCGTAGGACAGCCCTACAATGAGCAGTTCTTC.

The chain combines TRBV10-3 with TRBJ1-1; D gene ambiguous. CDR1 is ENHRY and CDR2 is SYGVKD in the germline V gene. Deletions cut 6 bases from V and 3 bases from J, with 17 bases between. The CDR3 extends over 15 amino acids. CDR3 sequence (DNA): TGTGCCATCAGCACAAACGACGGGAGGGACACTGAAGCTTTCTTT. Translating it yields CAISTNDGRDTEAFF.

Ten or more counts support this clonotype. The V and J genes are TRBV12-3 or TRBV12-4 and TRBJ1-1; D unresolved. V shed 3 bases and J shed 6 bases, with 32 bases lying between them. CDR3 size: 20 residues. The CDR3 DNA is TGTGCCAGCAGTTTGATCTTGTGGGGTGGGCAAAAGAAGGGCGTCGCTGAAGCTTTCTTT. Translating gives CASSLILWGGQKKGVAEAFF.

This clonotype was seen ten or more times. This chain links TRBV14 with TRBJ2-7; D gene unclear. V gave up 0 bases and J gave up 3 bases, with 9 bases separating them. The CDR3 has 14 amino acids. Germline values: CDR1 SGHDN, CDR2 FVKESK. In DNA, the CDR3 is TGTGCCAGCAGCCAAGACGGGCGGAACTACGAGCAGTACTTC. Translation gives CASSQDGRNYEQYF.

This chain connects TRBV27 to TRBJ2-3, with D possibly matching TRBD2 (6 bases). CDR1 MNHEY and CDR2 SMNVEV come from the germline V gene (reference sequence). V lost 10 bases and J lost 0, with 20 bases in between. The CDR3 runs 16 residues. The CDR3 is CATTALPGESTDTQYF. DNA of the CDR3: TGTGCCACCACAGCCCTCCCGGGAGAAAGCACAGATACGCAGTATTTT.

V gene TRBV27 combines with J gene TRBJ2-1, with TRBD2 identical over 10 bases. Germline CDR1 and CDR2: MNHEY and SMNVEV (reference sequence). Losses at the gene ends were 3 bases for V and 3 bases for J; bases not matched to a gene: 8. The CDR3 length is 17 residues. CDR3 in DNA: TGTGCCAGCAGTTTTAAGCTAGCGGGGGCTTTCTACAATGAGCAGTTCTTC. Translated: CASSFKLAGAFYNEQFF.

This clonotype was observed many times. The rearrangement uses TRBV7-9 and TRBJ2-3; D is perhaps TRBD1 (6 bases). The CDR3 consists of 15 residues. Trimming stripped 4 bases from V and 0 bases from J, with 11 bases between. CDR1 is SEHNR and CDR2 is FQNEAQ in the germline V gene (reference sequence). The CDR3 region has the DNA TGTGCCAGCAGCTCTGACAGGACTAGCACAGATACGCAGTATTTT. Its protein product is CASSSDRTSTDTQYF.

This clonotype was counted ten times or more. The V call is TRBV7-9, the J call TRBJ1-4, with D possibly matching TRBD1 (6 bases). V lost 5 bases and J 3 bases, leaving 13 bases between the germline ends. Germline CDR1 and CDR2: SEHNR and FQNEAQ (reference sequence). The CDR3 totals 15 residues. The CDR3 spells CASSLRGQSNEKLFF. The CDR3, as DNA: TGTGCCAGCAGCCTACGGGGACAATCTAATGAAAAACTGTTTTTT. Variable domain in full (rest from reference TRBV7-9 and TRBJ1-4): DTGVSQNPRHKITKRGQNVTFRCDPISEHNRLYWYRQTLGQGPEFLTYFQNEAQLEKSRLLSDRFSAERPKGSFSTLEIQRTEQGDSAMYLCASSLRGQSNEKLFFGSGTQLSVL.

Ten or more counts support this clonotype. The rearrangement uses TRBV28 and TRBJ2-3; 7 bases fit TRBD1. The V gene's germline CDR1 is MDHEN and CDR2 SYDVKM. The CDR3 totals 14 residues. Germline trimming cut 5 bases from V and 2 bases from J; bases unmatched to any gene: 4. The CDR3 loop is CASSLTGYTDTQYF. The CDR3 DNA sequence: TGTGCCAGCAGTCTGACAGGGTACACAGATACGCAGTATTTT.

The V gene is TRBV12-3 or TRBV12-4, the J gene TRBJ2-1, with 8 bases identical to TRBD2. Unmatched junction bases numbered 7, after V lost 5 bases and J lost 7 bases. The CDR3 has 14 residues. CDR3 sequence: CASSPREGKNEQFF. CDR3 bases: TGTGCCAGCAGTCCCCGGGAGGGGAAAAATGAGCAGTTCTTC.

This clonotype was observed at least ten times. J is TRBJ1-1 and V is TRBV12-3 or TRBV12-4; D perhaps matches TRBD1 (6 bases). The CDR3 spans 13 residues. V shed 5 bases and J shed 5 bases, with 12 bases lying between them. In DNA, the CDR3 is TGTGCCAGCAGTCAACAGGGATATACTGAAGCTTTCTTT. This gives the protein CASSQQGYTEAFF.

This clonotype was seen many times. The chain has TRBV11-2 and TRBJ2-6; D gene unclear. This CDR3 has 15 amino acids. Looked up from germline, CDR1 is SGHAT and CDR2 is FQNNGV. Deletions cut 5 bases from V and 0 bases from J, with 8 bases between. The CDR3: CASSLSNSGANVLTF. CDR3 DNA sequence: TGTGCCAGCAGCCTTAGTAACTCTGGGGCCAACGTCCTGACTTTC.

This rearrangement joins TRBV4-1 to TRBJ1-2; the D gene is possibly TRBD1 (5 bases). The V gene's germline CDR1 is MGHRA and CDR2 YSYEKL. Trimming removed 0 bases from V and 8 bases from J, with 19 bases in between. CDR3 length equals 16 residues. The CDR3 loop reads CASSQDIYEGGDGYTF. The CDR3 coding sequence is TGCGCCAGCAGCCAAGATATCTACGAGGGAGGGGACGGCTACACCTTC.

This clonotype was counted only a few times. This chain joins TRBV7-9 and TRBJ1-1; no firm D call. CDR3 length equals 13 residues. Trimming took 5 bases from V and 4 from J, leaving 11 bases between them. From germline, CDR1 is SEHNR and CDR2 FQNEAQ (reference sequence). The CDR3 loop reads CASSPVGSTEAFF. The CDR3 DNA reads as TGTGCCAGCAGCCCCGTTGGGAGCACTGAAGCTTTCTTT.

This clonotype was detected only a few times. V gene TRBV6-2 or TRBV6-3 combines with J gene TRBJ1-2; TRBD1 agrees at 8 bases. Trimming removed 8 bases from V and 4 bases from J; junction bases left unmatched: 6. The CDR3 runs to 13 residues. Germline V gene sequence: CDR1 MNHEY, CDR2 SVGEGT. The CDR3 bases are TGTGCCAGCTGGGACAGGAGAAGCTATGGCTACACCTTC. It is translated as CASWDRRSYGYTF.

CDR3 nucleotides: TGCAGTGCAGGTTCGGAGAGCTCCTACGAGCAGTACTTC. This translates into CSAGSESSYEQYF. The genes are TRBV20-1 and TRBJ2-7; D gene unclear. This CDR3 contains 13 residues. V gave up 6 bases and J gave up 0 bases, with 12 bases separating them. Looked up from germline, CDR1 is DFQATT and CDR2 is SNEGSKA (reference sequence).